The subject of this entry is one TCR beta chain. Its specificity is unknown. This CDR3 spans 15 amino acids. The germline V gene has CDR1 SGHTA and CDR2 FQGNSA. V was shortened by 2 bases and J by 16 bases, with 21 bases between the two germline ends. Genomic DNA templated the TCR beta VDJ and CDR3 profiling. A single record per CDR3 protein comes from TCRdb applying MiXCR to the reads. The data show roughly 420,000 distinct CDR3 sequences, with roughly 68% seen just once and less than 4% held by the top ten. The data were taken from a study of CD8+CD57+ T cells in acquired aplastic anemia. Study at large: The study obtained an average of about 3.2 ug of DNA from sorted CD4+ and CD8+ cells.

Broader study findings: Some 30 shared CD8+ CDR3s appeared highly expressed within patients' immunodominant clones.

The sequence came from a human donor in good health, serving as a control. What was sequenced was sorted CD4+, CD8+, or CD8+CD57+ T cells (not recorded which) from PBMCs. This sequence joins TRBV7-2 and TRBJ1-6; a weak D match, TRBD1 (5 bases). The CDR3 spells CASSLHGQDSSTLHF. Here the CDR3 DNA reads TGTGCCAGCAGCTTACATGGACAAGATAGTTCCACTCTCCACTTT.